This entry is about one T cell receptor beta chain. This sample is part of a study of shared clonotypes between healthy human individuals. The repertoire was sequenced with immunoSEQ multiplex PCR; TCRdb's copy has only in-frame clones and lacks some. The table includes over 2 million clones, approximately 90% detected once. Germline loops: CDR1 MGHRA, CDR2 YSYEKL. The CDR3 has 15 amino acids. V lost 3 bases and J lost 4; bases outside the gene matches: 8. Healthy HIV-negative adults without recent acute infections or vaccinations served as donors. What was sequenced was naive CD4+ T cells from PBMCs. This sample's subset: CD45RA+ positively selected. This chain connects TRBV4-1 to TRBJ1-2, with TRBD1 matching 7 bases. The TCR originated in a man aged 18-30 years in good health. Some clones in this sample may be carry-over from other donors' samples. CDR3 in amino acids: CASSHPTQGTYGYTF. In nucleotides, the CDR3 is TGCGCCAGCAGCCACCCCACACAGGGGACCTATGGCTACACCTTC.